This T cell receptor beta chain was obtained from a study of vaccination effects on CD4 cells after COVID-19. After more than 9 days in culture, the CD4+ T cells were isolated. PCR showed that the person got SARS-CoV-2 infection at some point between March and December 2020. Vaccine administered to participants consisted of two doses of either BNT162b2 or mRNA-1273. Of note for this clone: What it binds is not known.

Deletions cut 3 bases from V and 2 bases from J, with 12 bases between. The CDR3 sequence is 15 residues long. Germline assignment: CDR1 SGHTA and CDR2 FQGTGA. Using immunoSEQ multiplex PCR, the repertoire was profiled, and TCRdb retains in-frame clones only, with some absent. The repertoire holds some 50,000 clones, about 70% seen once, with about 4.9% in the top ten. The chain uses TRBV7-3 and TRBJ2-3, with D perhaps matching TRBD2 (6 bases). The source material was CD4+ T cells from PBMCs cultured without peptide, sampled after COVID-19 vaccination. The clonotype comes from a human donor who had a prior SARS-CoV-2 infection. In nucleotides, the CDR3 is TGTGCCAGCAGCTTTTTGGGGACTCCCACAGATACGCAGTATTTT. Protein sequence: CASSFLGTPTDTQYF.